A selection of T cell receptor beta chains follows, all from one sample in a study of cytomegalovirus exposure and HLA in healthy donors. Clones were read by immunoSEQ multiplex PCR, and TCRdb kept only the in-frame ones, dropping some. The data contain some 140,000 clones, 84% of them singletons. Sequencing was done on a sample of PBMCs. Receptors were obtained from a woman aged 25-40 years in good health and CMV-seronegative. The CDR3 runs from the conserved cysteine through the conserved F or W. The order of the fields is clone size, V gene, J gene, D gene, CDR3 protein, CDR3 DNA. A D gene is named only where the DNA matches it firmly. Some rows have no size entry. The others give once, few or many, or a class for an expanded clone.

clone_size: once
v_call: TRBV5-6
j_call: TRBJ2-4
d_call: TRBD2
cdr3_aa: CASSLLGLETHKNIQYF
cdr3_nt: TGTGCCAGCAGCTTGTTAGGACTAGAGACGCACAAAAACATTCAGTACTTC

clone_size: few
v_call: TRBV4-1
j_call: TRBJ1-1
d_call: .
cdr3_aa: CASSQVRKGLGTEAFF
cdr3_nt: TGCGCCAGCAGCCAAGTACGGAAGGGGCTGGGGACTGAAGCTTTCTTT

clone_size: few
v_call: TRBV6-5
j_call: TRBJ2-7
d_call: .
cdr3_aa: CASSYRDSSSYEQYF
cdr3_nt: TGTGCCAGCAGTTACCGGGACTCTTCCTCCTACGAGCAGTACTTC

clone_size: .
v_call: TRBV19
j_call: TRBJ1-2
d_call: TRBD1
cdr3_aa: CASSTLPSGTANYGYTF
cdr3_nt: TGTGCCAGTAGTACCCTCCCCTCCGGGACAGCCAACTATGGCTACACCTTC

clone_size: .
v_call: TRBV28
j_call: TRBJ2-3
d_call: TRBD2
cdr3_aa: CASSLRSGRGGLITDTQYF
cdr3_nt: TGTGCCAGCAGTTTAAGATCGGGGCGGGGGGGCCTGATCACAGATACGCAGTATTTT

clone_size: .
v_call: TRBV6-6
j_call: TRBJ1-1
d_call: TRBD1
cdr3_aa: CASSYDRGPGTEAFF
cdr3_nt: TGTGCCAGCAGTTACGACAGGGGGCCGGGGACTGAAGCTTTCTTT

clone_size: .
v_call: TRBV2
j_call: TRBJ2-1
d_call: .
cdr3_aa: CASSGGRETRGIYNEQFF
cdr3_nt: TGTGCCAGCAGTGGCGGAAGGGAAACAAGGGGAATATACAATGAGCAGTTCTTC

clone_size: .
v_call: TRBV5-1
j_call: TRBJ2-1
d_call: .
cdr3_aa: CASSQYTSTYNEQFF
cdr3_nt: TGCGCCAGCAGCCAATACACTAGCACCTACAATGAGCAGTTCTTC

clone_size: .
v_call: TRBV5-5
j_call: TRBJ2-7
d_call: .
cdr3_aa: CASSLGRPTGEQYF
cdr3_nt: TGTGCCAGCAGCTTGGGTAGGCCGACGGGCGAGCAGTACTTC

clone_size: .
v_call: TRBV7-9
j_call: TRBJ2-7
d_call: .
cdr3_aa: CASSLSSGSPYEQYF
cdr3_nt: TGTGCCAGCAGCTTAAGTTCCGGGTCCCCCTACGAGCAGTACTTC

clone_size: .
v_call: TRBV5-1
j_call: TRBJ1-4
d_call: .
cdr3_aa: CASSGRGANEKLFF
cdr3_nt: TGCGCCAGCAGCGGTAGGGGCGCGAATGAAAAACTGTTTTTT

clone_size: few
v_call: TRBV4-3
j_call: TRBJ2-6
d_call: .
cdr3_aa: CASSRAGKNSGANVLTF
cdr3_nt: TGCGCCAGCAGCAGGGCGGGGAAAAACTCTGGGGCCAACGTCCTGACTTTC

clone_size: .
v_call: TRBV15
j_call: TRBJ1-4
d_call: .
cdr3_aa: CATSKTVLTTNEKLFF
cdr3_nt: TGTGCCACCAGCAAGACAGTACTAACAACTAATGAAAAACTGTTTTTT

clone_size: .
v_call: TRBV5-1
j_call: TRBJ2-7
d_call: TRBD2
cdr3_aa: CASSLGTSESYEQYF
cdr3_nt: TGCGCCAGCAGCCTGGGTACTAGCGAATCCTACGAGCAGTACTTC

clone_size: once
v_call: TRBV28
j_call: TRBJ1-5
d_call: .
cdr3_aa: CAHRTAAAGRPQHF
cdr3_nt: TGTGCCCACCGGACAGCCGCAGCTGGGAGGCCCCAGCATTTT

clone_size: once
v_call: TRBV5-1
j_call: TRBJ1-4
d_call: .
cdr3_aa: CASSLSGAWGEKLFF
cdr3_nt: TGCGCCAGCAGCTTGTCAGGGGCCTGGGGTGAAAAACTGTTTTTT

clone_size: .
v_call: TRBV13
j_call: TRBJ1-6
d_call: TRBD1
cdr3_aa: CASSLDRASYNSPLHF
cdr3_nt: TGTGCCAGCAGCCTCGACAGGGCGTCTTATAATTCACCCCTCCACTTT